The clone carrying this T cell receptor beta chain was counted ten times or more. Its antigen is still unknown. The library attached unique molecular identifiers to individual cDNA molecules. Original methodology: The median was around 91,000 TCRs per sample, ranging roughly 20,000 to 690,600. TCRdb recomputed calls from the RACE reads with MiXCR, one row per CDR3 protein. TCRdb assigned the V and J calls; the authors' analysis was not used. The sample holds a few hundred thousand distinct CDR3 sequences, about 6.3% seen once. The sample originates from a study of human T cells and chemical hapten exposure. Overall study: The study patch tested 0.01% DPC on the upper back and read results at 6 days.

Study conclusions and caveats: Expanded TCRs produced significantly more large CDR3 similarity clusters than controls did.

Per germline, CDR1 SEHNR and CDR2 FQNEAQ (reference sequence). The CDR3 has 15 amino acids. With 2 bases removed from V and 1 base from J, the gap between germline ends came to 11 bases. Sample time point: patch test 2, 6 weeks after DPC sensitization. The treatment is: therapeutic diphenylcyclopropenone sensitization with weekly scalp DPC. This chain uses TRBV7-9 with TRBJ1-1; D call uncertain. The source of this sequence is a woman aged 18 to 35 with alopecia areata. Some clones in this sample may be carry-over from other donors' samples. The sample in question was whole blood, obtained in connection with sensitization to the hapten diphenylcyclopropenone (DPC). The CDR3 bases are TGTGCCAGCAGCTTATTGGGGATGAGGAACACTGAAGCTTTCTTT. This encodes CASSLLGMRNTEAFF.